Following are 30 T cell receptor beta chains from one sample sequenced in a study of cytomegalovirus exposure and HLA in healthy donors. Produced via immunoSEQ multiplex PCR; TCRdb's table is partial and in-frame only. The sample includes some 130,000 clones, roughly four fifths of them seen just once. Material: PBMCs. The receptors derive from a woman younger than 45 in good health and CMV-seronegative.

The rearrangement links TRBV6-1 to TRBJ1-3, with D possibly TRBD1 on 6 matching bases. V gave up 2 bases and J gave up 3 bases, with 11 bases separating them. Germline assignment: CDR1 MNHNS and CDR2 SASEGT. The CDR3 consists of 15 residues. The CDR3 region is CASSEQTGFGNTIYF. CDR3 DNA: TGTGCCAGCAGTGAACAAACAGGGTTTGGAAACACCATATATTTT.

The gene calls are TRBV5-4 and TRBJ2-5; 10 nucleotides agree with TRBD1. This CDR3 contains 17 residues. Germline CDR1 and CDR2: SGHNT and YYREEE (reference sequence). V was clipped by 7 bases and J by 5 bases; unmatched bases: 17. The CDR3 protein is CASHRGGTGVVGETQYF. In nucleotides, the CDR3 is TGTGCCAGCCACCGGGGTGGGACAGGGGTAGTCGGGGAGACCCAGTACTTC.

The rearrangement links TRBV18 to TRBJ1-4; TRBD1 is a possible D gene (5 bases). This CDR3 is 15 amino acids long. Germline V gene lookup returns CDR1 KGHSH and CDR2 LQKENI. The V and J ends lost 3 bases and 8 bases respectively, with 16 bases between them. As DNA, the CDR3 is TGTGCCAGCTCACCTTCCGTCAGGGAAGACGAAAAACTGTTTTTT. As protein: CASSPSVREDEKLFF. Full variable domain (remainder filled in from reference TRBV18 and TRBJ1-4): NAGVMQNPRHLVRRRGQEARLRCSPMKGHSHVYWYRQLPEEGLKFMVYLQKENIIDESGMPKERFSAEFPKEGPSILRIQQVVRGDSAAYFCASSPSVREDEKLFFGSGTQLSVL.

The chain recombines TRBV14 with TRBJ2-3; perhaps TRBD1 as D (5 bases). This CDR3 has 14 amino acids. Trimming left V 9 bases short and J 2 bases short, with 15 bases between. Germline V gene sequence: CDR1 SGHDN, CDR2 FVKESK. The CDR3 loop reads CASTKGANTDTQYF. In DNA, the CDR3 is TGTGCCAGTACTAAAGGGGCTAACACAGATACGCAGTATTTT.

This clone has only a few counts. The rearrangement joins TRBV10-3 to TRBJ1-6; 10 bases fit TRBD1. CDR1 and CDR2 from the germline V gene are ENHRY and SYGVKD. Losses at the gene ends were 5 bases for V and 14 bases for J; bases not matched to a gene: 6. The CDR3 contains 13 residues. CDR3 loop: CAISPGQGPSLHF. The CDR3, as DNA: TGTGCCATCAGTCCGGGACAGGGGCCCTCCCTCCACTTT.

V is TRBV19 and J is TRBJ1-4; no definite D call. V lost 6 bases and J 1 base, leaving 12 bases between the germline ends. Germline assignment: CDR1 LNHDA and CDR2 SQIVND (reference sequence). CDR3 length: 15 residues. Here the CDR3 reads CASRTGQLTNEKLFF. The CDR3 bases are TGTGCCAGTAGGACGGGTCAACTAACTAATGAAAAACTGTTTTTT. Full variable domain (remainder filled in from reference TRBV19 and TRBJ1-4): DGGITQSPKYLFRKEGQNVTLSCEQNLNHDAMYWYRQDPGQGLRLIYYSQIVNDFQKGDIAEGYSVSREKKESFPLTVTSAQKNPTAFYLCASRTGQLTNEKLFFGSGTQLSVL.

In this sample, this clone turned up a few times. This sequence joins TRBV5-1 and TRBJ2-1, with a weak D call TRBD1 (6 bases). V gave up 4 bases and J gave up 7 bases, with 12 bases separating them. Looked up from germline, CDR1 is SGHRS and CDR2 is YFSETQ. This CDR3 is 13 amino acids long. CDR3 coding DNA: TGCGCCAGCAGCCGTCAGGGGAGTAATGAGCAGTTCTTC. It is translated as CASSRQGSNEQFF.

This chain connects TRBV19 to TRBJ1-4, with 9 bases fitting TRBD1. The germline gives CDR1 LNHDA, CDR2 SQIVND (reference sequence). CDR3 length equals 14 residues. The J segment lost 7 bases and the V segment lost 10 bases, leaving 10 bases of the junction unmatched. CDR3 nucleotide sequence: TGTGCCACCTCGGACACAGGGGGCTCTGAAAAACTGTTTTTT. This translates into CATSDTGGSEKLFF.

J is TRBJ1-1 and V is TRBV7-6; TRBD1 agrees at 8 bases. Losses at the gene ends were 4 bases for V and 5 bases for J; bases not matched to a gene: 12. Per the germline V gene, CDR1 is SGHVS and CDR2 is FNYEAQ. CDR3 size: 16 residues. The CDR3 here is CASSSWAGGVGTEAFF. The DNA of the CDR3 is TGTGCCAGCAGCTCCTGGGCAGGGGGCGTTGGGACTGAAGCTTTCTTT.

The chain couples TRBV5-1 to TRBJ1-1; 8 positions agree with TRBD1. The length of the CDR3 is 14 residues. V was pared by 3 bases and J by 3 bases, with 4 bases of the junction left unmatched. CDR1 and CDR2 from the germline V gene are SGHRS and YFSETQ. The CDR3 DNA sequence: TGCGCCAGCAGCTATTCGGACAGGGACACTGAAGCTTTCTTT. It encodes CASSYSDRDTEAFF.

The CDR3 nucleotides read TGCGCCAGCCAGGGGAACTATGGCTACACCTTC. Its translation is CASQGNYGYTF. V and J are TRBV5-1 and TRBJ1-2, with a possible D match to TRBD1 (6 bases). V lost 7 bases and J 2 bases, leaving 6 bases between the germline ends. The CDR3 has 11 amino acids. Germline CDR1 SGHRS, CDR2 YFSETQ.

The V gene is TRBV5-4, the J gene TRBJ2-3, with D possibly matching TRBD2 (5 bases). CDR1 and CDR2 (germline): SGHNT, YYREEE (reference sequence). CDR3 size: 16 residues. The V gene lost 0 bases and the J gene lost 0 bases, with 11 bases spanning the gap. The CDR3 DNA reads as TGTGCCAGCAGCTTGGCCTCTAGCCGAAGCACAGATACGCAGTATTTT. Translating gives CASSLASSRSTDTQYF.

The chain employs TRBV27 and TRBJ2-1, with 15 bases aligning to TRBD2. The length of the CDR3 is 17 residues. V was clipped by 4 bases and J by 7 bases; unmatched bases: 8. Germline V gene data show CDR1 as MNHEY and CDR2 as SMNVEV (reference sequence). DNA for the CDR3: TGTGCCAGCAGTTCCTTGGGACTAGCGGGGGGAAGGAATGAGCAGTTCTTC. This gives the protein CASSSLGLAGGRNEQFF.

The V gene is TRBV4-2, the J gene TRBJ2-2, with TRBD1 as a possible D gene (6 bases). Germline V lookup: CDR1 LGHNA, CDR2 YNFKEQ. The CDR3 contains 16 residues. V dropped 3 bases and J dropped 0 bases, with 11 bases sitting between them. The CDR3 bases are TGTGCCAGCAGCCACCCTGGACAGACGAACACCGGGGAGCTGTTTTTT. The encoded protein is CASSHPGQTNTGELFF.

The rearrangement uses TRBV5-6 and TRBJ1-2, with 9 bases that match TRBD1. This CDR3 comprises 14 residues. The V gene end was trimmed by 3 bases and the J gene end by 7 bases; junction bases not matched to a gene: 7. The germline V gene has CDR1 SGHDT and CDR2 YYEEEE. CDR3 loop: CASSSGTGPFGYTF. The CDR3 nucleotides read TGTGCCAGCAGCTCCGGGACAGGGCCGTTTGGCTACACCTTC.

This clone was seen only once. The chain's CDR3 is CASSLRGQGINYGYTF. The DNA for the CDR3 is TGTGCCAGCAGCTTACGTGGACAGGGAATTAACTATGGCTACACCTTC. This rearrangement joins TRBV5-6 to TRBJ1-2, with 8 bases identical to TRBD1. CDR1 and CDR2 (germline): SGHDT, YYEEEE. V gave up 2 bases and J gave up 1 base; unmatched junction bases: 7. The CDR3 has 16 amino acids. Supplemented by reference TRBV5-6 and TRBJ1-2, the full variable domain reads DAGVTQSPTHLIKTRGQQVTLRCSPKSGHDTVSWYQQALGQGPQFIFQYYEEEERQRGNFPDRFSGHQFPNYSSELNVNALLLGDSALYLCASSLRGQGINYGYTFGSGTRLTVV.

V and J are TRBV27 and TRBJ1-3; D remains unclear. Trimming took off 4 bases at V and 0 bases at J, with 10 bases between the two ends. CDR1 is MNHEY, CDR2 SMNVEV, per germline (reference sequence). CDR3 length: 15 residues. CDR3 amino acids: CASSSHGGSGNTIYF. The CDR3 nucleotides are TGTGCCAGCAGTTCCCACGGCGGCTCTGGAAACACCATATATTTT.

The chain recombines TRBV5-1 with TRBJ2-5; TRBD1 matches 8 bases. The CDR3 is 14 amino acids. CDR1 is SGHRS, CDR2 YFSETQ, per germline. The junction had 0 bases not matched to a gene; V was cut back by 0 bases and J by 2 bases. CDR3 sequence (DNA): TGCGCCAGCAGCTTGGGGGACAGGCAAGAGACCCAGTACTTC. Protein: CASSLGDRQETQYF.

The chain uses TRBV6-5 and TRBJ1-6; D is perhaps TRBD1 (5 bases). Germline CDR1 is MNHEY and CDR2 is SVGAGI. Trimming shortened V by 11 bases and J by 0 bases, and 14 bases separated the two germline ends. The CDR3 is made up of 15 amino acids. The CDR3 is CACRQRSSYNSPLHF. In nucleotides, the CDR3 is TGTGCCTGCCGACAGAGGAGCTCCTATAATTCACCCCTCCACTTT.

The chain couples TRBV6-1 to TRBJ1-2; 9 positions match TRBD1. J was trimmed by 0 bases and V by 4 bases; bases with no gene match: 9. The CDR3 totals 17 residues. Germline lookup yields CDR1 MNHNS and CDR2 SASEGT. The CDR3 is CASSGRTGAFSNYGYTF. The CDR3 nucleotides read TGTGCCAGCAGTGGACGGACAGGGGCATTTTCTAACTATGGCTACACCTTC.

With respect to this clone: Possible read error: a much larger clone is one base away. The chain carries TRBV5-1 and TRBJ1-1; tentatively, D is TRBD1 (5 bases). The CDR3 consists of 14 residues. Germline assignment: CDR1 SGHRS and CDR2 YFSETQ. The V gene lost 0 bases and the J gene lost 1 base, with 7 bases spanning the gap. The CDR3 nucleotides read TGCGCCAGCAGCTTGGGCGGGGGGAACACTGAAGCTTTCTTT. Amino acids: CASSLGGGNTEAFF.

CDR3 DNA sequence: TGTGCCACCAGGGGGCCCAATGAAAAACTGTTTTTT. Amino acid sequence: CATRGPNEKLFF. The V call is TRBV6-1, the J call TRBJ1-4; TRBD1 agrees at 8 bases. Germline CDR1 is MNHNS and CDR2 is SASEGT. The CDR3 has 12 amino acids. Trimming took 10 bases from V and 5 from J; bases not matched to a gene: 3.

The chain uses TRBV4-2 and TRBJ1-6; possible D gene TRBD1, 6 bases. This CDR3 comprises 13 residues. V was clipped by 0 bases and J by 9 bases, with 6 bases between them. Germline-derived CDR1 and CDR2 are LGHNA and YNFKEQ. CDR3 residues: CASSQEGGSPLHF. In DNA form, the CDR3 reads TGTGCCAGCAGCCAAGAAGGGGGTTCACCCCTCCACTTT.

This clone came up a few times. The chain links TRBV27 to TRBJ2-7; TRBD1 agrees at 9 bases. This CDR3 comprises 15 residues. Losses at the gene ends were 6 bases for V and 2 bases for J; bases not matched to a gene: 8. Germline V gene data show CDR1 as MNHEY and CDR2 as SMNVEV (reference sequence). The CDR3 is CASRGWDRDTYEQYF. CDR3 coding DNA: TGTGCCAGCAGGGGCTGGGACAGGGACACCTACGAGCAGTACTTC.

This clone was picked up a small number of times. This chain uses TRBV2 with TRBJ1-6; no clear D. The CDR3 sequence is 12 residues long. The germline V gene has CDR1 SNHLY and CDR2 FYNNEI. With 6 bases removed from V and 14 bases from J, the gap between germline ends came to 14 bases. Here the CDR3 reads CASSRPVEALHF. CDR3 coding DNA: TGTGCCAGCAGCCGACCCGTTGAGGCCCTCCACTTT.

This sequence joins TRBV11-1 and TRBJ2-1; TRBD1 agrees at 7 bases. This CDR3 is built from 13 residues. Germline V lookup: CDR1 SGHAT, CDR2 FQDESV (reference sequence). V lost 5 bases, J lost 9 bases, and 7 bases stayed unmatched. The CDR3 region has the DNA TGTGCCAGCAGCGTAAAACAGGGGACTGAGCAGTTCTTC. Residues: CASSVKQGTEQFF. Using reference TRBV11-1 and TRBJ2-1 for the parts outside the CDR3, the full variable domain is EAEVAQSPRYKITEKSQAVAFWCDPISGHATLYWYRQILGQGPELLVQFQDESVVDDSQLPKDRFSAERLKGVDSTLKIQPAELGDSAMYLCASSVKQGTEQFFGPGTRLTVL.

The chain combines TRBV29-1 with TRBJ2-3; D possibly corresponds to TRBD1 (6 bases). The V gene's germline CDR1 is SQVTM and CDR2 ANQGSEA. The germline V and J ends were trimmed by 7 bases and 9 bases, with 20 bases remaining between them. The CDR3 consists of 13 residues. In DNA, the CDR3 is TGCAGCGCCAAAAGGACAGCAGCAAGCACGCAGTATTTT. Its translation: CSAKRTAASTQYF.

This chain connects TRBV13 to TRBJ1-6; D possibly corresponds to TRBD1 (6 bases). Germline CDR1 and CDR2: PRHDT and FYEKMQ (reference sequence). CDR3 length equals 14 residues. Trimming left V 1 base short and J 10 bases short, with 11 bases between. The CDR3 protein is CASSLAGARSPLHF. The DNA for the CDR3 is TGTGCCAGCAGCTTAGCAGGGGCTCGATCACCCCTCCACTTT.

The V call is TRBV18, the J call TRBJ1-2; 8 positions match TRBD1. CDR3 length equals 18 residues. CDR1 and CDR2 (germline): KGHSH, LQKENI. J was trimmed by 1 base and V by 4 bases; bases with no gene match: 14. CDR3 amino acids: CASSREGTGADFNYGYTF. The CDR3 DNA reads TGTGCCAGCTCACGAGAAGGGACAGGAGCCGATTTTAACTATGGCTACACCTTC. Drawing the rest from reference TRBV18 and TRBJ1-2, the complete variable domain is NAGVMQNPRHLVRRRGQEARLRCSPMKGHSHVYWYRQLPEEGLKFMVYLQKENIIDESGMPKERFSAEFPKEGPSILRIQQVVRGDSAAYFCASSREGTGADFNYGYTFGSGTRLTVV.

This rearrangement joins TRBV18 to TRBJ1-2; D not certain. CDR3 size: 20 residues. The V end lost 2 bases, the J end lost 5 bases, and 30 bases lay between the germline ends. Germline V lookup: CDR1 KGHSH, CDR2 LQKENI. CDR3 in DNA: TGTGCCAGCTCACCAAGGACCGGTAAACGTCACGGGAGTTATCCGTATGGCTACACCTTC. It is translated as CASSPRTGKRHGSYPYGYTF.